This TCR beta chain emerged from a study of shared clonotypes between healthy human individuals (dated by TCRdb to 2019 to 2021). Study-wide context: The cohort included three men and a couple of women between 18 and 49 years of age. Per donor, three plates each were used for CD4 naive and CD4 memory, two for CD8 naive, and one for CD8 memory. To estimate repertoire size and how much clonotypes are shared between individuals, the study performed deep sequencing of blood TCR repertoires from roughly five healthy adults. Libraries were prepared and TCR repertoires were sequenced by different laboratories using diverse techniques, in order to increase sequencing depth and limit assay-specific biases. Leukapheresis yielded between about 0.8 and 8.9 billion PBMCs per donor. On the study overall, not on this receptor specifically: Based on pairwise subsampling, the degree of clonotype sharing among donors was expected to be affected by sequencing depth. Roughly 5% of naive CD4, approximately 3.7% of naive CD8, 2.3% of memory CD4, and 0.4% of memory CD8 clonotypes were shared across several donors. Sampling was restricted to blood, and TCR repertoires in tissue are likely to differ from TCR repertoires in blood. Estimated clonotype richness was generally larger for naive than for memory subsets. The genetic and exposure-history diversity represented was limited by the small number of donors. Incomplete sequencing was indicated by rarefaction of sorted-subset datasets, despite the large sequencing depth. Compared with non-shared clonotypes, the clonotypes found in all four sorted-subset donors had higher generation probabilities.

With respect to this clone: What this receptor recognizes is not known. No quality values exist for individual bases; no much larger clone is one base distant.

For the CD8 naive samples, CD45RO-negative cells were positively selected for CCR7, yielding a CD45RA+CCR7+ population from which TemRA cells were excluded. Donors were healthy HIV-negative adults with no recently reported acute infections or vaccinations. Every donor was a Caucasian adult residing in Nashville, Tennessee, USA. Blood was obtained by leukapheresis, after which PBMCs were separated by Ficoll-Histopaque density gradient centrifugation and cryopreserved in liquid nitrogen vapor phase. Purity and quantity of every magnetically sorted T cell population were checked by analytical flow cytometry. Each sorted fraction had its genomic DNA isolated and then quantified by UV absorbance on a Nanodrop 2000c. V is reduced by 0 bases and J by 2 bases, leaving a spacing of 13 bases between them. The CDR3 holds 16 amino acids from the cysteine to the phenylalanine. Only CDR3 DNA remains: 48 bases, in frame from the first base. Per the germline V gene (reference sequence), MNHNY is the CDR1 and SVGAGI is the CDR2.

Using the deep immunoSEQ assay, multiplex PCR amplified TCR CDR3 regions from genomic DNA. Extracted genomic DNA from each cell subset was distributed evenly across all wells of several immunoSEQ 96-well plates, and each plate was treated as a replicate. For sorted subsets, around 0.2 ug genomic DNA, equal to 30,000 to 35,000 T cell genomes, was loaded into each replicate PCR. Purified libraries were measured with a Qubit 3.0 fluorometer, size-checked on a Bioanalyzer 2100, and measured again with the KAPA Library Quantification kit. A separate single-read 150-cycle Illumina NextSeq 550 flow cell was used to sequence each immunoSEQ 96-well plate. The paper's processing steps were these. Because the immunoSEQ output held only junctional sequences and lacked quality scores, the filtering could not match the filtering applied to full-length reads. Sequences were annotated with PyIR, a Python wrapper for IgBLAST v1.9, using IMGT germline references to assign V/J genes and CDR3. Any read was removed if the V/J assignment was weak (E-value above 1e-6), the CDR3 was missing, or the read contained stop codons, out-of-frame junctions, or ambiguous translated residues. V3J clonotypes were defined as sequences sharing the same inferred V gene, J gene, and CDR3 amino acid sequence. Percentage overlap between repertoires was calculated by dividing the number of shared unique clonotypes by the size of the smaller repertoire. Repertoire richness was assessed with RTK rarefaction, the Chao1 estimator, and Recon v2.1 estimates of unobserved clonotypes. Generation probabilities for all TCRbeta clonotypes obtained by the gDNA method from four donors were computed using OLGA. In its TCRdb copy, this immuneACCESS table keeps in-frame sequences only and misses some clones. Where compared with another copy, unresolved V genes explain less than half of these, and the others have no known cause. That table supplies the V and J calls and clone size; D and trimming were determined from the DNA. In this sample the table shows approximately 2,200,000 clones, 93% of which occur a single time. The ten largest clonotypes hold more than 1.5% of the sample.

The sequence derives from a man younger than 35 in good health. Some clones in this sample may be carry-over from other donors' samples. Sequences were obtained from naive CD8+ T cells from PBMCs. What this sample's cell subset or site label stands for: CD45RA+CCR7+. In this chain, TRBV6-6 is recombined with TRBJ1-1; the D gene lacks a confident call. The DNA sequence is as follows: TGTGCCAGCAGTTACTCTGGATTTGGGGATAACACTGAAGCTTTCTTT. The translation is CASSYSGFGDNTEAFF.